This TCR beta chain comes out of a study of cytomegalovirus exposure and HLA in healthy donors. As for the study in general: A data release that came early held about 89 million unique TCRs from HLA-typed donors.

The PCR ran on 60 Vbeta and 13 Jbeta primers. The assay was immunoSEQ multiplex PCR, and TCRdb's table has in-frame clones only and misses some. The sample includes more than 95,000 clones, less than 80% of them seen just once. Study-level results: Available immune exposure information covered CMV serostatus only.

The germline gives CDR1 SGHTA, CDR2 FQGNSA. Between the trimmed V and J ends, which lost 4 bases and 7 bases, there was a span of 17 bases. This CDR3 region has 14 residues. Notes on this clone: No antigen is known for it.

The TCR originated in a man aged 25 to 40 in good health and CMV-seronegative. Sequencing used PBMCs. The chain couples TRBV7-2 to TRBJ2-7, with D tentatively TRBD2 (6 bases). The CDR3 protein is CASSSVNGGGEQYF. CDR3 in DNA: TGTGCCAGCAGCTCCGTTAATGGGGGAGGAGAGCAGTACTTC.